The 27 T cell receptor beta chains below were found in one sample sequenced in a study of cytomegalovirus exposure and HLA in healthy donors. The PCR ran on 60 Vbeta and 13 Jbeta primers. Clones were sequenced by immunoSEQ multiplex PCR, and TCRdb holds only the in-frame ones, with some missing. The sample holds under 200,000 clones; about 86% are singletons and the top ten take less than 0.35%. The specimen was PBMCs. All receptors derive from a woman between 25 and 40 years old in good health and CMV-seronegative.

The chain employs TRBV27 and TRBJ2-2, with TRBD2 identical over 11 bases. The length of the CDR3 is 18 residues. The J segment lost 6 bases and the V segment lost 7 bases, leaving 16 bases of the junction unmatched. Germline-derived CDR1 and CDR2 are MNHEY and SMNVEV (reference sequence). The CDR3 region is CASTSEASGRPGSGELFF. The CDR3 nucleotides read TGTGCCAGCACTTCCGAAGCTAGCGGGAGGCCAGGGTCCGGGGAGCTGTTTTTT.

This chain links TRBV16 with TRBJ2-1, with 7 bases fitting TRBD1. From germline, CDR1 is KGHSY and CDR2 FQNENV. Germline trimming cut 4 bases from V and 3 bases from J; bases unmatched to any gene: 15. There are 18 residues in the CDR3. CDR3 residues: CASSPHNLYRDSYNEQFF. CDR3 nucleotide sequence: TGTGCCAGCAGCCCGCACAATCTCTACCGGGACAGCTACAATGAGCAGTTCTTC.

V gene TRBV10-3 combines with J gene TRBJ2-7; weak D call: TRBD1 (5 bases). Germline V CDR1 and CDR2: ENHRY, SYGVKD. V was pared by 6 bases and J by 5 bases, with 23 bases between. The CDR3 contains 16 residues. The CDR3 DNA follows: TGTGCCATCAGCCGCGAGTGGGGCCGACTTAGCCACGAGCAGTACTTC. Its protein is CAISREWGRLSHEQYF.

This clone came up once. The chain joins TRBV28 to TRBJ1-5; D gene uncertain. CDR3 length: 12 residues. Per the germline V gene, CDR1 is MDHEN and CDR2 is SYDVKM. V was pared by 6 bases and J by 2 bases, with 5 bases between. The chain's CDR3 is CASRAGNQPQHF. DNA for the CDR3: TGTGCCAGCAGGGCAGGCAATCAGCCCCAGCATTTT. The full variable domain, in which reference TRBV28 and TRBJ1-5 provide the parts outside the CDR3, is DVKVTQSSRYLVKRTGEKVFLECVQDMDHENMFWYRQDPGLGLRLIYFSYDVKMKEKGDIPEGYSVSREKKERFSLILESASTNQTSMYLCASRAGNQPQHFGDGTRLSIL.

This CDR3 is CAGRLAGESTGELFF. Written as DNA, the CDR3 is TGTGCCGGAAGGTTAGCGGGAGAGTCCACCGGGGAGCTGTTTTTT. J is TRBJ2-2 and V is TRBV28; 9 nucleotides match TRBD2. CDR3 length: 15 residues. Trimming took 11 bases from V and 4 from J; bases not matched to a gene: 11. The V gene's germline CDR1 is MDHEN and CDR2 SYDVKM.

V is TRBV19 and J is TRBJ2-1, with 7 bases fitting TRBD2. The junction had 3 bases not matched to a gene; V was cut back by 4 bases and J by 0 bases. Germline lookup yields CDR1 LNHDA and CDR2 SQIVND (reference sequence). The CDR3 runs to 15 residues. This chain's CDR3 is CASSTTSASYNEQFF. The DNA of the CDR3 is TGTGCCAGTAGTACCACTAGCGCCTCCTACAATGAGCAGTTCTTC.

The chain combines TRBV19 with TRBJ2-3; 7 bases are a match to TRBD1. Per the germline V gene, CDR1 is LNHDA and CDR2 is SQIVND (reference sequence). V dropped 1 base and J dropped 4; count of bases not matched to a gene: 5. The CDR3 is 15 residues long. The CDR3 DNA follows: TGTGCCAGTAGTATAGTTAGGGGGCGCTCAGATACGCAGTATTTT. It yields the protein CASSIVRGRSDTQYF.

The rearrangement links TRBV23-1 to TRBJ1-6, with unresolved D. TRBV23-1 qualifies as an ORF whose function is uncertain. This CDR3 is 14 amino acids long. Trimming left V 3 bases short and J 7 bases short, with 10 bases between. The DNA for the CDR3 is TGCGCCAGCAGTCAGGGCAGGAAGAATTCACCCCTCCACTTT. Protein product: CASSQGRKNSPLHF.

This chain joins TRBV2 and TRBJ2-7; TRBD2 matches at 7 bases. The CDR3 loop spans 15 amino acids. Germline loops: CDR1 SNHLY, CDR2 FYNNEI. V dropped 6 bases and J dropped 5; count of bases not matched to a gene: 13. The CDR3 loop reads CASRQAGLIYDEQYF. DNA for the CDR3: TGTGCCAGCAGACAAGCGGGACTGATATATGACGAGCAGTACTTC.

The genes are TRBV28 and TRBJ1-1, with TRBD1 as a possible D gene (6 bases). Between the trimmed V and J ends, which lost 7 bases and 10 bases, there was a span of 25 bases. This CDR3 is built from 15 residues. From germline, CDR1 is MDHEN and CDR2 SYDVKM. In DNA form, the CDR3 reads TGTGCCAGCAATCTCGGACAGCCTCTCCCTCTAGGAGCTTTCTTT. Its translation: CASNLGQPLPLGAFF.

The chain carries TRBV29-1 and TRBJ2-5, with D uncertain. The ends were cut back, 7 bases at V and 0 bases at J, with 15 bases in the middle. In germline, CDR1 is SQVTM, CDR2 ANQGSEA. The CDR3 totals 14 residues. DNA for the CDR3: TGCAGCGCAAGCCAGCGATGGTACCAAGAGACCCAGTACTTC. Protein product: CSASQRWYQETQYF.

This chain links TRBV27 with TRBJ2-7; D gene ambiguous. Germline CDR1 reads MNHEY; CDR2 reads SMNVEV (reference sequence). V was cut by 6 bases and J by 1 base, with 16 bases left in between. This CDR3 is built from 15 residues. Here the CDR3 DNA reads TGTGCCAGCAGCGGCTTGGGCTCCCTTTCCTACGAGCAGTACTTC. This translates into CASSGLGSLSYEQYF.

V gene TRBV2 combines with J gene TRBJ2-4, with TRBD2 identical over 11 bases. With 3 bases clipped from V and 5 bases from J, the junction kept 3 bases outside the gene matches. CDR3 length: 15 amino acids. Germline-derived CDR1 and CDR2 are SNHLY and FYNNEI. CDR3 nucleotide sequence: TGTGCCAGCAGTGATCCGGGACTAGCGGAAAACATTCAGTACTTC. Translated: CASSDPGLAENIQYF. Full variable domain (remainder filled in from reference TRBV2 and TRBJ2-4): EPEVTQTPSHQVTQMGQEVILRCVPISNHLYFYWYRQILGQKVEFLVSFYNNEISEKSEIFDDQFSVERPDGSNFTLKIRSTKLEDSAMYFCASSDPGLAENIQYFGAGTRLSVL.

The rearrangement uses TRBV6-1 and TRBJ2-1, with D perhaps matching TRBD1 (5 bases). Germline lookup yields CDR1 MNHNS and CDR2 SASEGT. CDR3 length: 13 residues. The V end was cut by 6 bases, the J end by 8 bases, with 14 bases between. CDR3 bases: TGTGCCAGCAGGGGCACAGGTGGCGATGAGCAGTTCTTC. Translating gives CASRGTGGDEQFF.

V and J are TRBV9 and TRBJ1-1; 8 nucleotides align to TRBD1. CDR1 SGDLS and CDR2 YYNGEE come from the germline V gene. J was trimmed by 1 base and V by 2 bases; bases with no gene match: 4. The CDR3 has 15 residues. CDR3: CASSVGTGSNTEAFF. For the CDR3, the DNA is TGTGCCAGCAGCGTGGGGACAGGATCGAACACTGAAGCTTTCTTT.

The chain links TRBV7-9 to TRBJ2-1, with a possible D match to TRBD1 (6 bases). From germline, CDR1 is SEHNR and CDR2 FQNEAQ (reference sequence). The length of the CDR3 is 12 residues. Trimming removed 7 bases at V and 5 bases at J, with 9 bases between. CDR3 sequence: CASNGQNNEQFF. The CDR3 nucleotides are TGTGCCAGCAACGGACAGAACAATGAGCAGTTCTTC.

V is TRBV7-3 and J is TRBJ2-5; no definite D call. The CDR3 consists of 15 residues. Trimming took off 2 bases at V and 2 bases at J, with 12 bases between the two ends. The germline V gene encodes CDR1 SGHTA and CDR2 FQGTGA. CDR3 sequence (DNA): TGTGCCAGCAGCTTAGTAGGCGGCGGACAAGAGACCCAGTACTTC. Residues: CASSLVGGGQETQYF.

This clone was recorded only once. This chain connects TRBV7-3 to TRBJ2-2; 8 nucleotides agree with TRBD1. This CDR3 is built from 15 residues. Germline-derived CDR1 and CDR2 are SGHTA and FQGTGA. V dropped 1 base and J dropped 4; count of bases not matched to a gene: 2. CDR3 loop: CASSLIGTGTGELFF. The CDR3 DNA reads TGTGCCAGCAGCTTAATCGGGACAGGCACCGGGGAGCTGTTTTTT.

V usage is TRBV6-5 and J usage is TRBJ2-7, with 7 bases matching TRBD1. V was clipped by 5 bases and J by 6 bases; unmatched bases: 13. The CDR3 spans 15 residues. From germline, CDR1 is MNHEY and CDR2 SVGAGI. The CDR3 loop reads CASSKDRERGREQYF. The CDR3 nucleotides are TGTGCCAGCAGTAAAGACAGGGAAAGGGGCCGCGAGCAGTACTTC.

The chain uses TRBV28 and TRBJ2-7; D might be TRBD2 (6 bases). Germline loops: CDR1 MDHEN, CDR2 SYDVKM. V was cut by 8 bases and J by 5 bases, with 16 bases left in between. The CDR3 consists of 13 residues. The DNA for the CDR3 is TGTGCCAGCGGGCAGGGAGGCAAGGACGAGCAGTACTTC. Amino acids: CASGQGGKDEQYF.

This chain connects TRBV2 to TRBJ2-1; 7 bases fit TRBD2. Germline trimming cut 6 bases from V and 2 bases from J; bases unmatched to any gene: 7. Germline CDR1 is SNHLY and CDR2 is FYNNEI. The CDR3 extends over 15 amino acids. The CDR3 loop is CASSGGRVPYNEQFF. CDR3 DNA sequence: TGTGCCAGCAGCGGGGGGAGGGTACCCTACAATGAGCAGTTCTTC. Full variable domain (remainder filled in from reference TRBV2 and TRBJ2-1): EPEVTQTPSHQVTQMGQEVILRCVPISNHLYFYWYRQILGQKVEFLVSFYNNEISEKSEIFDDQFSVERPDGSNFTLKIRSTKLEDSAMYFCASSGGRVPYNEQFFGPGTRLTVL.

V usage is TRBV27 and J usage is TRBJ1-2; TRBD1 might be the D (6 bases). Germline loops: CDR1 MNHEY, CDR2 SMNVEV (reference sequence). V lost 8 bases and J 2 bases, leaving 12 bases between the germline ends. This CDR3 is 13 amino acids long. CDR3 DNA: TGTGCCAGCTGGGGTACAGGGAACTATGGCTACACCTTC. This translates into CASWGTGNYGYTF.

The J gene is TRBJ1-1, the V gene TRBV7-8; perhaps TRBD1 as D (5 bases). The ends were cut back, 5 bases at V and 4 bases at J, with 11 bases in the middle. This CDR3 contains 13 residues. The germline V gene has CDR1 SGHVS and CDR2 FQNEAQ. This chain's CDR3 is CASSRAGSTEAFF. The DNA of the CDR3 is TGTGCCAGCAGCCGAGCAGGGTCCACTGAAGCTTTCTTT. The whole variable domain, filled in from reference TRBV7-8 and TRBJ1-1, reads GAGVSQSPRYKVAKRGQDVALRCDPISGHVSLFWYQQALGQGPEFLTYFQNEAQLDKSGLPSDRFFAERPEGSVSTLKIQRTQQEDSAVYLCASSRAGSTEAFFGQGTRLTVV.

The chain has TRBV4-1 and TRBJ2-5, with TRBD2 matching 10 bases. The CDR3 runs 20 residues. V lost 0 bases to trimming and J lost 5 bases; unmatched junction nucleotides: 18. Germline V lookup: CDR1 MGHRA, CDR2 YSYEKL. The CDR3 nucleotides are TGCGCCAGCAGCCAAGATATTCTTCTAGCGGGGGTTTCGGGGGTTGAGACCCAGTACTTC. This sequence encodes CASSQDILLAGVSGVETQYF.

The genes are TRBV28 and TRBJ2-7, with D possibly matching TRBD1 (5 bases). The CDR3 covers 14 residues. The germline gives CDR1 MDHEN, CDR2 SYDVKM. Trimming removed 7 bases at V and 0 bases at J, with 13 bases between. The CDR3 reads CASTDSASSYEQYF. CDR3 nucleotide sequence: TGTGCCAGCACCGACAGTGCGAGCTCCTACGAGCAGTACTTC.

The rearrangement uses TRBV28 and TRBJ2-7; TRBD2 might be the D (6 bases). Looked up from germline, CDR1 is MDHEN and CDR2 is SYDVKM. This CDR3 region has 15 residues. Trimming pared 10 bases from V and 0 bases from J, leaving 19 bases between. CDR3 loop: CATKPQRASSYEQYF. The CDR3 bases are TGTGCCACCAAACCACAGCGGGCAAGCTCCTACGAGCAGTACTTC.

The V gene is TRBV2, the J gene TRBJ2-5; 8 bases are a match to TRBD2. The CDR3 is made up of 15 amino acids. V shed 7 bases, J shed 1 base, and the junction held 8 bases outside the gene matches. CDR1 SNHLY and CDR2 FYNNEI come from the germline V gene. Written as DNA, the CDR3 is TGTGCCAGCATATTGACTAGCGCCTTCCAAGAGACCCAGTACTTC. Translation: CASILTSAFQETQYF.